These T cell receptor beta chains were read from a single sample in a study of T cells after yellow fever vaccination. TCRdb reprocessed the 5' RACE reads with MiXCR, giving one entry per CDR3 protein. The table shows roughly 260,000 distinct CDR3 sequences, with roughly 13% occurring only once. The source material was CD4+ T cells sorted from PBMCs, sampled 45 days after the yellow fever booster vaccination. These receptors were taken from a man aged 25 to 40 who received the YFV17D yellow fever vaccine. The CDR3 runs from the conserved cysteine through the conserved F or W. A D gene is named only where the DNA matches it firmly. The size field is filled for only some rows; it gives once, few, many or a size class.

size: many; J: TRBJ2-7; V: TRBV27; D: NA; DNA: TGTGCCAGCAGACTTTCGACAGAGAGCTCCTACGAGCAGTACTTC; CDR3: CASRLSTESSYEQYF
size: NA; J: TRBJ1-2; V: TRBV7-2; D: TRBD1; DNA: TGTGCCAGCAGCTTAGTCAGGGGGCAAGGCTACACCTTC; CDR3: CASSLVRGQGYTF
size: NA; J: TRBJ1-1; V: TRBV18; D: NA; DNA: TGTGCCAGCTCACCACCGGTGAGGGGTGCAGCTTTCTTT; CDR3: CASSPPVRGAAFF
size: few; J: TRBJ1-5; V: TRBV28; D: TRBD1; DNA: TGTGCCAGCAGTTTAGTGGACAGGGGGCTTCAGCCCCAGCATTTT; CDR3: CASSLVDRGLQPQHF
size: NA; J: TRBJ2-1; V: TRBV4-3; D: NA; DNA: TGCGCCAGCAGCCACAACCGGGCCCCCTCGAGTGAGCAGTTCTTC; CDR3: CASSHNRAPSSEQFF
size: NA; J: TRBJ2-7; V: TRBV5-1; D: TRBD2; DNA: TGCGCCAGCAGACTAGCGGCCTACTACGAGCAGTACTTC; CDR3: CASRLAAYYEQYF
size: few; J: TRBJ2-1; V: TRBV5-5; D: NA; DNA: TGTGCCAGCAGCCATTCCGGAGGGGCCACCTACAATGAGCAGTTCTTC; CDR3: CASSHSGGATYNEQFF
size: NA; J: TRBJ2-3; V: TRBV5-4; D: NA; DNA: TGTGCCAGCAGCTTTAGTGCGCGGACCACCGCGGCAGATACGCAGTATTTT; CDR3: CASSFSARTTAADTQYF
size: many; J: TRBJ2-7; V: TRBV3-1; D: NA; DNA: TGTGCCAGCAGCCAAGATAGGGCCTTGGTCTTC; CDR3: CASSQDRALVF
size: few; J: TRBJ2-3; V: TRBV20-1; D: NA; DNA: TGCAGTGCTAGAGACGGAGGGACGGCAAGCACAGATACGCAGTATTTT; CDR3: CSARDGGTASTDTQYF
size: many; J: TRBJ2-1; V: TRBV20-1; D: TRBD1; DNA: TGCAGTGCTCCAGATGTCGGACAGGCTAGCTCCTACAATGAGCAGTTCTTC; CDR3: CSAPDVGQASSYNEQFF
size: NA; J: TRBJ2-7; V: TRBV7-6; D: NA; DNA: TGTGCCGTGGACTCCCGGCCCCTACTAGGCTACGAGCAGTACTTC; CDR3: CAVDSRPLLGYEQYF
size: few; J: TRBJ2-7; V: TRBV7-7; D: TRBD2; DNA: TGTGCCAGCAGCTTAATTGCGGGAGGGGAGCAGTACTTC; CDR3: CASSLIAGGEQYF